This T cell receptor beta chain was sequenced for a study of blood T cell repertoires in COVID-19. Whole-study context: COVID-19 samples from acute and convalescent phases originated in the United States, Italy and Spain. From T cells, B-cell-depleted T cells, or PBMCs came the material, which was cDNA or gDNA.

The V and J ends lost 5 bases and 1 base respectively, with 8 bases between them. There are 13 residues in the CDR3. In the source study's methods: Reference gene primer amplification gave nucleated cell count estimates. The data were produced by immunoSEQ multiplex PCR, yet TCRdb's version contains in-frame clones alone and is incomplete. V, J and clone size reflect that table, while D and trimming were determined from the DNA. The table includes roughly 260,000 clones, about 85% detected once. This sequence joins TRBV12-3 or TRBV12-4 and TRBJ1-1; a weak D match, TRBD1 (5 bases). The sequenced material came from peripheral blood. The sequence derives from a woman between 45 and 65 years old who had recovered from COVID-19. The chain's CDR3 is CASSRGRNTEAFF. The CDR3 nucleotides are TGTGCCAGCAGTAGGGGTAGGAACACTGAAGCTTTCTTT.